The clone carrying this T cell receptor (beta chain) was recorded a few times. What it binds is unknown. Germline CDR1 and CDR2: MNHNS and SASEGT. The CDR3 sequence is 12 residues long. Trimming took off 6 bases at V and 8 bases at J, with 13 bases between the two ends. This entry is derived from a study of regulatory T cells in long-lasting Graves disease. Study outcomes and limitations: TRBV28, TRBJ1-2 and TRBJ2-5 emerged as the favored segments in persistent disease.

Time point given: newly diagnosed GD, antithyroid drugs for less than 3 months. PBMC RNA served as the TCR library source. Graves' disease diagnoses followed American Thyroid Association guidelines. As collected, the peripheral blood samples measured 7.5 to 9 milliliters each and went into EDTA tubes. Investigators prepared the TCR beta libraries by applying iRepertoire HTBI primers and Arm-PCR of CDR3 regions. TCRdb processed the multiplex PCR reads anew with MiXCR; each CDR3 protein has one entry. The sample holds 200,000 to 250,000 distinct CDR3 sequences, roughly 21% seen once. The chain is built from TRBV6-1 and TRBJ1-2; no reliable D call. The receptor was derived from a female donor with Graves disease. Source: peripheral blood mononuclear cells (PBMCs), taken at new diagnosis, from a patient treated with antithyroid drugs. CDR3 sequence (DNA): TGTGCCAGCAGCCCGGGTGAAGGGGGCTACACCTTC. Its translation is CASSPGEGGYTF.